Detailed here is one T cell receptor beta chain. These data belong to a study of beta chain features in type 1 diabetes. The sequenced template was cDNA made from the entire isolated RNA. Sequencing was performed with immunoSEQ multiplex PCR; in TCRdb, only in-frame clones are kept and a portion is missing. Of some 900,000 clones listed, about a sixth are singletons. Trimming shortened V by 5 bases and J by 8 bases, and 7 bases separated the two germline ends. Germline assignment: CDR1 SEHNR and CDR2 FQNEAQ (reference sequence). CDR3 length: 12 residues. The rearrangement uses TRBV7-9 and TRBJ1-6; D gene unclear. Sequenced sample: naive CD4+ T cells from blood. This TCR came from a woman under 30 in good health. As DNA, the CDR3 is TGTGCCAGCAGCCTTGGGTATTCACCCCTCCACTTT. This codes for CASSLGYSPLHF.